These 11 T cell receptor beta chains share one sample of origin, sequenced in a study of T cell responses to AZD1222 COVID-19 vaccine. The table came from immunoSEQ multiplex PCR; TCRdb's copy has only in-frame clones and leaves some out. This sample has 100,000 to 150,000 clones; 88% occur once, and the top ten carry under 4.5%. The sequencing here drew on peripheral blood, taken on day 0 of AZD1222 vaccination. The source is an adult in good health.

This clone occurred a few times. V is TRBV12-2 and J is TRBJ1-2. TRBV12-2 is a pseudogene locus. The length of the CDR3 is 15 residues. The CDR3 bases are TGTGCAAGTCGCACACGCCCGGGGCGGCACTATGGCTACACCTTC. As protein: CASRTRPGRHYGYTF.

This chain links TRBV5-1 with TRBJ2-3, with D possibly being TRBD2 (6 bases). Trimming removed 4 bases at V and 3 bases at J, with 15 bases between. The germline CDR1 and CDR2 sequences are SGHRS and YFSETQ. The CDR3 consists of 15 residues. The CDR3 region has the DNA TGCGCCAGCAGCCCCCGGGACGGGACTACAGATACGCAGTATTTT. Its protein product is CASSPRDGTTDTQYF.

The rearrangement uses TRBV9 and TRBJ1-4; 8 nucleotides agree with TRBD1. V dropped 3 bases and J dropped 7; count of bases not matched to a gene: 5. CDR1 is SGDLS, CDR2 YYNGEE, per germline. The CDR3 is 14 residues long. CDR3 loop: CASSAQGAGEKLFF. The DNA of the CDR3 is TGTGCCAGCAGCGCTCAGGGGGCAGGTGAAAAACTGTTTTTT.

This chain connects TRBV9 to TRBJ1-2; D uncertain. The CDR3 is 14 amino acids. Between the trimmed V and J ends, which lost 0 bases and 4 bases, there was a span of 10 bases. Per the germline V gene, CDR1 is SGDLS and CDR2 is YYNGEE. Here the CDR3 DNA reads TGTGCCAGCAGCGTAGGCCGGACTTCCTATGGCTACACCTTC. Protein: CASSVGRTSYGYTF.

CDR3 in DNA: TGCGCCAGCAGCCAAAATTGGGGGGTGAGCACAGATACGCAGTATTTT. Translated, it gives CASSQNWGVSTDTQYF. The rearrangement joins TRBV4-3 to TRBJ2-3; perhaps TRBD2 as D (6 bases). The germline CDR1 and CDR2 sequences are LGHNA and YSLEER. The germline V and J ends were trimmed by 2 bases and 0 bases, with 12 bases remaining between them. CDR3 length: 16 residues.

The chain joins TRBV10-1 to TRBJ2-7; 7 positions match TRBD2. Germline CDR1 and CDR2: WNHNN and SYGVQD (reference sequence). The CDR3 is 17 amino acids. Losses at the gene ends were 0 bases for V and 0 bases for J; bases not matched to a gene: 8. The CDR3 bases are TGCGCCAGCAGTGAGTCGCGGCTAGCGGAGGGCTCCTACGAGCAGTACTTC. This sequence encodes CASSESRLAEGSYEQYF.

The chain carries TRBV29-1 and TRBJ1-3; perhaps TRBD1 as D (5 bases). The CDR3 length is 14 residues. CDR1 SQVTM and CDR2 ANQGSEA come from the germline V gene. Trimming removed 4 bases at V and 0 bases at J, with 10 bases between. The CDR3 region is CSVAPGTSGNTIYF. CDR3 nucleotide sequence: TGCAGCGTTGCCCCCGGGACCTCTGGAAACACCATATATTTT.

This clone came up once. V and J are TRBV13 and TRBJ1-2; D might be TRBD1 (5 bases). The CDR3 length is 17 residues. Germline V lookup: CDR1 PRHDT, CDR2 FYEKMQ (reference sequence). V lost 2 bases, J lost 4 bases, and 20 bases lay in between. CDR3 in amino acids: CASSLTRQPRAPYGYTF. In nucleotides, the CDR3 is TGTGCCAGCAGCTTAACACGTCAACCCAGGGCTCCCTATGGCTACACCTTC.

Details on this clone: The sample holds other DNA sequences that translate to the same CDR3. This chain joins TRBV2 and TRBJ1-1; TRBD1 matches at 8 bases. CDR1 and CDR2 (germline): SNHLY, FYNNEI. The V and J ends lost 6 bases and 2 bases, in that order; junction bases with no gene match: 2. This CDR3 has 13 residues. CDR3 nucleotides: TGTGCCAGCAGCGGACAGGGCAACACTGAAGCTTTCTTT. Its translation is CASSGQGNTEAFF.

V is TRBV2 and J is TRBJ1-3, with 8 bases fitting TRBD1. Losses at the gene ends were 6 bases for V and 2 bases for J; bases not matched to a gene: 6. CDR1 SNHLY and CDR2 FYNNEI come from the germline V gene. The CDR3 contains 15 residues. The chain's CDR3 is CASSFQGAAGNTIYF. The CDR3 nucleotides read TGTGCCAGCAGCTTCCAGGGGGCGGCTGGAAACACCATATATTTT.

V usage is TRBV9 and J usage is TRBJ1-2, with TRBD1 as a possible D gene (6 bases). The CDR3 extends over 12 amino acids. Germline lookup yields CDR1 SGDLS and CDR2 YYNGEE. Trimming cost V 3 bases and J 6 bases, with 9 bases left between them. CDR3 nucleotides: TGTGCCAGCAGCGCGGGGGCAGATGGCTACACCTTC. Protein product: CASSAGADGYTF.